A selection of T cell receptor beta chains follows, all from one sample in a study of T cell responses to AZD1222 COVID-19 vaccine. Clones were read by immunoSEQ multiplex PCR, and TCRdb kept only the in-frame ones, dropping some. Found here are 190,000 or so clones, approximately 95% of them singletons; the top ten hold 0.9% to 1.1%. The specimen comprised peripheral blood, sampled 28 days after the second AZD1222 dose. These receptors all come from an adult who received the AZD1222 COVID-19 vaccine. The CDR3 runs from the conserved cysteine through the conserved F or W. A D gene is named only where the DNA matches it firmly. Not all rows give a size; the values are once, few, many and, for expanded clones, a class.

D: -; V: TRBV10-2; J: TRBJ1-6; size: -; DNA: TGCGCCAGCGGGGGTCGGGGGGATAATTCACCCCTCCACTTT; CDR3: CASGGRGDNSPLHF
D: -; V: TRBV2; J: TRBJ1-2; size: -; DNA: TGTGCCAGCCCGGAAGGCGTAGGTAGTCTCTATGGCTACACCTTC; CDR3: CASPEGVGSLYGYTF
D: -; V: TRBV5-1; J: TRBJ2-5; size: -; DNA: TGCGCCAGCAGCCCGGAGACTAGTTTCCAAGAGACCCAGTACTTC; CDR3: CASSPETSFQETQYF
D: -; V: TRBV20-1; J: TRBJ2-7; size: -; DNA: TGCAGTGCTAGTCCCCCCCAGACAGTCAGCTCCTACGAGCAGTACTTC; CDR3: CSASPPQTVSSYEQYF
D: -; V: TRBV5-4; J: TRBJ2-7; size: once; DNA: TGTGCCAGCAGTAACCTCCTGGGGTCCTACGAGCAGTACTTC; CDR3: CASSNLLGSYEQYF
D: -; V: TRBV19; J: TRBJ2-2; size: -; DNA: TGTGCCAGTAGTATAGTGGAGGCAGGGCCCGGGGAGCTGTTTTTT; CDR3: CASSIVEAGPGELFF
D: -; V: TRBV2; J: TRBJ1-3; size: -; DNA: TGTGCCAGCAGGGACAGTGGAAACACCATATATTTT; CDR3: CASRDSGNTIYF
D: -; V: TRBV19; J: TRBJ1-6; size: -; DNA: TGTGCCAGTAGTATCAGTCCCGGGACGGGTTCACCCCTCCACTTT; CDR3: CASSISPGTGSPLHF
D: -; V: TRBV28; J: TRBJ2-2; size: -; DNA: TGTGCCAGCGTCACAGAGACGAACACCGGGGAGCTGTTTTTT; CDR3: CASVTETNTGELFF
D: -; V: TRBV5-4; J: TRBJ1-4; size: once; DNA: TGTGCCAGCAGCTTGAGGAACGAAAATGAAAAACTGTTTTTT; CDR3: CASSLRNENEKLFF
D: -; V: TRBV12-3/TRBV12-4; J: TRBJ2-1; size: -; DNA: TGTGCCAGCAGTTTTACGCTAAATGAGCAGTTCTTC; CDR3: CASSFTLNEQFF
D: -; V: TRBV27; J: TRBJ2-3; size: -; DNA: TGTGCCAGCAGTTTTGGGGGTAAAGTAGATACGCAGTATTTT; CDR3: CASSFGGKVDTQYF
D: -; V: TRBV12-1; J: TRBJ1-5; size: -; DNA: TGTGCCAGCAGCACGCATGTTGTGGGACAAAATAGCAATCAGCCCCAGCATTTT; CDR3: CASSTHVVGQNSNQPQHF